The clone carrying this TCR beta chain showed up just a few times. Its cognate antigen is unknown. Time point defined: patch test 1, 2 weeks after DPC sensitization. Treatment reported: therapeutic diphenylcyclopropenone sensitization with weekly scalp DPC. The record originates from a study of human T cells and chemical hapten exposure. Points from the study as a whole: Expanded TCRs created a significantly greater count of big CDR3 similarity clusters than controls did.

V was clipped by 4 bases and J by 5 bases; unmatched bases: 6. The CDR3 sequence is 15 residues long. Looked up from germline, CDR1 is MNHEY and CDR2 is SVGAGI. TCRdb used MiXCR to reprocess the RACE reads, holding one entry per CDR3 protein. The sample carries about 340,000 distinct CDR3 sequences, approximately 6.9% recorded once. V usage is TRBV6-5 and J usage is TRBJ1-1, with TRBD1 matching 11 bases. The receptor's source is a woman aged 18-29 years with alopecia areata. Some clones in this sample may be carry-over from other donors' samples. The material was whole blood, obtained in connection with sensitization to the hapten diphenylcyclopropenone (DPC). The DNA for the CDR3 is TGTGCCAGCAGTTCCGGGACAGGGGGGAGGACTGAAGCTTTCTTT. Translating gives CASSSGTGGRTEAFF.